Sequencing of this TCR beta chain was carried out in a study of T-cell reconstitution after alpha-beta-depleted transplantation in children. Unique molecular identifiers featured in how the TCRbeta library was prepared. TCRdb called the PCR reads again in MiXCR, with one record for every CDR3 protein. This repertoire shows about 400,000 distinct CDR3 sequences, 20% found once; its top ten account for over 3.5%. This clonotype showed up many times. The sequenced sample was PBMCs from the stem cell graft donor, obtained from the stem cell graft. This TCR derives from a human donor who donated a stem cell graft to a child with acute myeloid leukemia.

In DNA, the CDR3 is TGTGCCAGCAGTTTCGGTAGTAACTATGGCTACACCTTC. Residues: CASSFGSNYGYTF. The rearrangement uses TRBV27 and TRBJ1-2; D is uncertain. V was shortened by 3 bases and J by 1 base, with 6 bases between the two germline ends. The CDR3 is made up of 13 amino acids. The germline V gene has CDR1 MNHEY and CDR2 SMNVEV (reference sequence).